The sequence of this T cell receptor (beta chain) was determined in a study of metastatic and nonmetastatic thyroid tumors (dated by TCRdb to about 2020). The study in broad terms: Repertoires from peripheral blood and from tumor or nodule tissue samples of malignant and benign thyroid patients were compared. Results the study describes overall, beyond this receptor: TCR beta diversity was reported as significantly higher in malignant tumors than in benign nodules, in both blood and tumor samples.

Only a few counts were recorded for this clone. Its antigen is still unknown. Base qualities are not provided; no much larger clone lies one nucleotide away. Libraries were constructed by PCR. TCRdb names Illumina HiSeq 4000 as the instrument used. High-throughput sequencing was used to profile the TCR beta-chain CDR3 region of every patient. For the original study's pipeline: CDR3 differences across clinicopathological groups were used to build a classifier for discriminating distant-metastatic papillary thyroid cancer patients. The Shannon index was used to measure repertoire diversity, and the Morisita-Horn index was used to measure how similar tumor and blood repertoires were. Clones were called with MiXCR by TCRdb after fastp trimmed the public reads at Q25, and only in-frame beta chains were retained. These V and J calls derive from TCRdb rather than the authors' analysis. The sample yields 20,000 to 25,000 clones; around 11% were counted once. The top ten hold approximately 8% of the sample.

Before undergoing thyroid surgery, none of the patients had been given any kind of treatment. Using T-cell receptor beta sequencing, the researchers looked back retrospectively at clinical samples from patients, gathered between about 2011 and 2019. CDR1 and CDR2 are read off the germline V gene as SNHLY and FYNNEI. V loses 8 bases at its end and J loses 4 bases; junction bases beyond the gene matches: 12. There are 15 amino acids in the CDR3, from cysteine to phenylalanine inclusive. Kept here is only the CDR3 DNA, which spans 45 bases and is read in frame from base 1. The TCR sequence derives from a female donor with papillary thyroid cancer or a benign thyroid nodule (not recorded which). Some clones in this sample may be carry-over from other donors' samples. The sample consisted of blood. The chain is encoded by TRBV2 joined to TRBJ2-5, and 8 junction bases match TRBD1. The DNA is as follows: TGTGCCAGCCGGGCGGGGACAGGTGGTTTAGAGACCCAGTACTTC. Its amino acids are CASRAGTGGLETQYF.